This TCR beta chain came from a study of OX40 agonist ivuxolimab in advanced cancers. Study background: Patients received intravenous ivuxolimab every 2 weeks at 0.01 to 10 mg/kg.

Trimming took off 3 bases at V and 6 bases at J, with 11 bases between the two ends. The CDR3 runs to 14 residues. Germline V gene sequence: CDR1 MNHEY, CDR2 SMNVEV (reference sequence). Findings and limits, study-wide: Averaging showed that CD8+ T cells had more expanded clones than CD4+ did. Compared with others, partial responders at 0.1-3.0 mg/kg displayed clonal expansion among the lowest.

Worth noting for this clone: The antigen is not known.

TCRdb's table, derived via immunoSEQ multiplex PCR, lists solely in-frame clones and lacks some. Of tens of thousands of clones listed, 85% to 90% are singletons. The clonotype was recovered from an adult with an advanced solid tumor such as melanoma, head and neck, liver or kidney cancer. Sequencing used CD4+ or CD8+ T cells sorted from blood, obtained in a trial of the OX40 agonist ivuxolimab. The chain employs TRBV27 and TRBJ2-2; D is uncertain. CDR3 loop: CASSLVGSAGELFF. As DNA, the CDR3 is TGTGCCAGCAGTTTGGTCGGTTCCGCCGGGGAGCTGTTTTTT.